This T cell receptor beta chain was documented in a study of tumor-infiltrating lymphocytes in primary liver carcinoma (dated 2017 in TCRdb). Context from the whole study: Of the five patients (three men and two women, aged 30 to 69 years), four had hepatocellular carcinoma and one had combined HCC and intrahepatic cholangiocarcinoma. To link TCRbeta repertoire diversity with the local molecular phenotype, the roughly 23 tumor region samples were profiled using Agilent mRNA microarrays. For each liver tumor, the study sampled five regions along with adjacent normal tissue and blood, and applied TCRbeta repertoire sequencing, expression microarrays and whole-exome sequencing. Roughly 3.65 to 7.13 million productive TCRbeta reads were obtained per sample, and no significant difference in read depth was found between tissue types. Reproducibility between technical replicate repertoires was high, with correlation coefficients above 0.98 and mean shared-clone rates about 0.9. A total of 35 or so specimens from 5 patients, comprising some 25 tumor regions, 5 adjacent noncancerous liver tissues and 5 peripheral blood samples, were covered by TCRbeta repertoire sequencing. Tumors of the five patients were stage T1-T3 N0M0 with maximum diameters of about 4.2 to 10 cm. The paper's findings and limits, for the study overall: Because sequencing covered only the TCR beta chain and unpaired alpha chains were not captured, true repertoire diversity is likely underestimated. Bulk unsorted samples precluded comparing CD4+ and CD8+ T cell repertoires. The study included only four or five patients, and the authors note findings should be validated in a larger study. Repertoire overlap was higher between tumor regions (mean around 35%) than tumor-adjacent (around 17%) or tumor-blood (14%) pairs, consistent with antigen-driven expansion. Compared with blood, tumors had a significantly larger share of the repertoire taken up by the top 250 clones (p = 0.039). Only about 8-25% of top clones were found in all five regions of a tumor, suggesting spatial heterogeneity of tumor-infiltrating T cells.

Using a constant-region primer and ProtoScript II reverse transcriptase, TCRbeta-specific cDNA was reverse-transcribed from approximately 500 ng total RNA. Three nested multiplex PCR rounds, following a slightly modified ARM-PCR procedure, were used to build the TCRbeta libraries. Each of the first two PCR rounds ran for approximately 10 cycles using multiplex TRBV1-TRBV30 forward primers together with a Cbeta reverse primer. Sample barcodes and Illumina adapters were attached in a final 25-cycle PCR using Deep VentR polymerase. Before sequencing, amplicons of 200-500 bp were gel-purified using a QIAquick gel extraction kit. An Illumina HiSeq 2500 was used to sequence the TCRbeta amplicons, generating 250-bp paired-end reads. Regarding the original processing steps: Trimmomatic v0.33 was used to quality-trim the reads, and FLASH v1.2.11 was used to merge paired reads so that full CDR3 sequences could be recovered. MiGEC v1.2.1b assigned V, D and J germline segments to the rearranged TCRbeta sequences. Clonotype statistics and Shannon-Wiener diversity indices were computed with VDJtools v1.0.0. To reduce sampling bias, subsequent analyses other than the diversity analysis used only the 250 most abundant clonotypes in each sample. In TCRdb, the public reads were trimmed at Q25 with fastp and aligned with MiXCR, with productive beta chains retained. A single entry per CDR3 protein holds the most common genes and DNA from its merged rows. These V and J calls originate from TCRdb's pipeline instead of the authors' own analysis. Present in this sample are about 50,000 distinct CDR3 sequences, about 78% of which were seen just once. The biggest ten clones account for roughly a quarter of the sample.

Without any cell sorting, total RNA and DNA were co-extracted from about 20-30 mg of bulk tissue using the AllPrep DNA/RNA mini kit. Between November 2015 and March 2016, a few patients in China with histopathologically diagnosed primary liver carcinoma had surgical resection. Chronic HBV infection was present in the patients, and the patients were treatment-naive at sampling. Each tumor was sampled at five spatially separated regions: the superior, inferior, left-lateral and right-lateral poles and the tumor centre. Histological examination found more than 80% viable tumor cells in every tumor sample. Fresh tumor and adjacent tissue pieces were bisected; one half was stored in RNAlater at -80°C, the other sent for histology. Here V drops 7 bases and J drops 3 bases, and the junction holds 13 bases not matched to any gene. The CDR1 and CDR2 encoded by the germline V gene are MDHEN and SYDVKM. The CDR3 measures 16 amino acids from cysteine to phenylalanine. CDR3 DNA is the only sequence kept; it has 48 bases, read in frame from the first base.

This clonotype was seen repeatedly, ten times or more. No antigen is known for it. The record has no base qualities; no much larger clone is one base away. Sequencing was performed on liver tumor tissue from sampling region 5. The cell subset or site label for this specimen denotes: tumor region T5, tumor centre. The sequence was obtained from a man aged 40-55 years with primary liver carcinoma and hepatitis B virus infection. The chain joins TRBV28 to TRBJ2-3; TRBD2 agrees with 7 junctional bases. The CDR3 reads CASTTGGDPQTDTQYF. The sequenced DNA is TGTGCCAGCACCACTGGGGGGGACCCACAGACAGATACGCAGTATTTT.